These 6 T cell receptor beta chains originate from one sample sequenced in a study of PD-1 blockade in mismatch repair-deficient tumors. Assay: immunoSEQ multiplex PCR; the TCRdb copy retains only in-frame clones and omits some. The repertoire holds tens of thousands of clones, over 70% seen once, with approximately 2.7% in the top ten. Sequenced here: peripheral blood, sampled 12 weeks after starting pembrolizumab. All receptors derive from an adult with mismatch repair-deficient cancer.

The V gene is TRBV30, the J gene TRBJ1-3; D call uncertain. V was trimmed by 0 bases and J by 4 bases, leaving 7 bases between them. Germline V gene lookup returns CDR1 GTSNPN and CDR2 SVGIG (reference sequence). This CDR3 is built from 13 residues. The CDR3 bases are TGTGCCTGGAGTGTAGGGTGGGGAAACACCATATATTTT. This encodes CAWSVGWGNTIYF.

CDR3 DNA: TGTGCCAGCAGCTCCCCCGGCGGGAGGCAGTACTTC. Protein sequence: CASSSPGGRQYF. The chain carries TRBV9 and TRBJ2-7; 7 bases map to TRBD2. The junction had 7 bases not matched to a gene; V was cut back by 4 bases and J by 9 bases. Germline V gives CDR1 SGDLS, CDR2 YYNGEE. This CDR3 has 12 residues. Full variable domain (remainder filled in from reference TRBV9 and TRBJ2-7): DSGVTQTPKHLITATGQRVTLRCSPRSGDLSVYWYQQSLDQGLQFLIQYYNGEERAKGNILERFSAQQFPDLHSELNLSSLELGDSALYFCASSSPGGRQYFGPGTRLTVT.

The J gene is TRBJ1-4, the V gene TRBV5-5, with 7 bases aligning to TRBD1. CDR1 is SGHKS, CDR2 YYEKEE, per germline (reference sequence). The CDR3 loop spans 16 amino acids. Trimming took 0 bases from V and 4 from J; bases not matched to a gene: 6. CDR3 amino acids: CASSLEGALDNEKLFF. In nucleotides, the CDR3 is TGTGCCAGCAGCTTGGAGGGGGCGCTGGATAATGAAAAACTGTTTTTT.

This chain uses TRBV9 with TRBJ1-1; 7 nucleotides match TRBD1. Losses at the gene ends were 3 bases for V and 6 bases for J; bases not matched to a gene: 11. The germline V gene encodes CDR1 SGDLS and CDR2 YYNGEE. CDR3 length: 15 residues. Here the CDR3 reads CASSAGIGQVAEAFF. The CDR3 bases are TGTGCCAGCAGCGCCGGAATAGGACAGGTCGCTGAAGCTTTCTTT.

The chain couples TRBV7-2 to TRBJ1-5; D is unresolved. CDR3 length equals 12 residues. The V gene lost 5 bases and the J gene lost 6 bases, with 8 bases spanning the gap. CDR1 is SGHTA, CDR2 FQGNSA, per germline. CDR3 DNA sequence: TGTGCCAGCAGCCGAGAAGGTCAGCCCCAGCATTTT. It codes for CASSREGQPQHF.

The CDR3 DNA is TGTGCCAGCAGTGCCACAGGACAGGGGGCCTACAATGAGCAGTTCTTC. It encodes CASSATGQGAYNEQFF. The rearrangement joins TRBV25-1 to TRBJ2-1; 10 bases align to TRBD1. With 4 bases clipped from V and 2 bases from J, the junction kept 5 bases outside the gene matches. CDR3 length: 16 residues. CDR1 is MGHDK, CDR2 SYGVNS, per germline.